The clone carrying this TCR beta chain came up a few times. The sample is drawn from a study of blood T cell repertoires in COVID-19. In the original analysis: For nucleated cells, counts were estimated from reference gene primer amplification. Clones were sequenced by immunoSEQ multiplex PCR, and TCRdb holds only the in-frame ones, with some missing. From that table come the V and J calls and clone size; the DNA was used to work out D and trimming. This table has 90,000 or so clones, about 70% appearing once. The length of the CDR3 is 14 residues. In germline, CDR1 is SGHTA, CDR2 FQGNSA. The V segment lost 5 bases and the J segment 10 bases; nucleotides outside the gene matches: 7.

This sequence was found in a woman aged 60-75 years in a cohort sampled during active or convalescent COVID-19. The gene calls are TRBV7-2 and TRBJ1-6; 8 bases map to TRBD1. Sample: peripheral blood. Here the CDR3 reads CASSPTGAGSPLHF. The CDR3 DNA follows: TGTGCCAGCAGCCCGACAGGGGCTGGGTCACCCCTCCACTTT.